The present T cell receptor (beta chain) was sequenced within a study of T-cell memory formation after mild COVID-19. In the study overall: TCR clusters largely stayed donor specific. Study-wide findings and caveats: CD4+ bias marked clones expanding day 15 to 37, unlike balanced contracting clones. The study detected some responding clones in pre-infection memory, suggesting cross-reactive memory joined.

The CDR3 consists of 13 residues. The germline CDR1 and CDR2 sequences are LGHDT and YNNKEL (reference sequence). Trimming shortened V by 8 bases and J by 4 bases, and 12 bases separated the two germline ends. From 5'RACE with constant-segment primers came TCR alpha and TCR beta cDNA libraries that carried sample barcodes and UMIs. TCRdb independently ran MiXCR on the 5' RACE reads; one entry per CDR3 protein. The sample comprises 260,000 or so distinct CDR3 sequences, approximately 16% of which are singletons, and roughly 21% rests with the top ten. On this clonotype itself: As yet, its antigen is unknown.

The sequence derives from a man aged 18 to 30 who had mild COVID-19 (a few samples of this study predate the infection). Cell type and time point are not known. The J gene is TRBJ1-5, the V gene TRBV3-1; tentative D call: TRBD1 (5 bases). The sample was PBMCs or a T cell subset sorted from them (not recorded which). Written as DNA, the CDR3 is TGTGCCAGCTCGACTGGGGGGAATCAGCCCCAGCATTTT. As protein: CASSTGGNQPQHF. Full variable domain (outside the CDR3, taken from reference TRBV3-1 and TRBJ1-5): DTAVSQTPKYLVTQMGNDKSIKCEQNLGHDTMYWYKQDSKKFLKIMFSYNNKELIINETVPNRFSPKSPDKAHLNLHINSLELGDSAVYFCASSTGGNQPQHFGDGTRLSIL.